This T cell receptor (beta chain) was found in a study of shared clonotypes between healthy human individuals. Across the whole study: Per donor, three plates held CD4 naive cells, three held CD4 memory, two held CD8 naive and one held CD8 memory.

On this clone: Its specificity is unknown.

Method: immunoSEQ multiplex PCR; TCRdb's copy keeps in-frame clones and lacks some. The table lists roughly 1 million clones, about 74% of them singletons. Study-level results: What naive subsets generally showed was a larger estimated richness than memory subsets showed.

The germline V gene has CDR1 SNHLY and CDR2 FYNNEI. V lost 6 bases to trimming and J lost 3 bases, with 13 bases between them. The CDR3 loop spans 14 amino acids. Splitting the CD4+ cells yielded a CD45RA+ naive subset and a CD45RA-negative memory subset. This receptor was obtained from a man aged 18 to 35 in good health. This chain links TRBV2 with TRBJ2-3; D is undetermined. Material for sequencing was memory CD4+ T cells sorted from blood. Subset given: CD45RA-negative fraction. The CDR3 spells CASRPKGLTDTQYF. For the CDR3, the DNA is TGTGCCAGCAGACCGAAGGGCTTGACAGATACGCAGTATTTT.